A selection of T cell receptor beta chains follows, all from one sample in a study of Graves' ophthalmopathy and Graves' hyperthyroidism. MiXCR, run by TCRdb on the multiplex PCR reads, gives a single entry per CDR3 protein. The sample lists over a million distinct CDR3 sequences; about two fifths were seen once. Sequencing input: peripheral blood or thyroid tissue (not recorded which). These receptors were collected from an adult man with Graves' hyperthyroidism. Both conserved end residues are part of each CDR3. A D gene is named only where the DNA matches it firmly. Clone size, where shown, is once, few, many, or a class for clones that have expanded.

clone size: few; J gene: TRBJ1-2; V gene: TRBV5-6; D gene: -; CDR3 DNA: TGTGCCAGCAGCTTGGTGGGCACAGACTATGGCTACACCTTC; CDR3 protein: CASSLVGTDYGYTF
clone size: few; J gene: TRBJ2-7; V gene: TRBV9; D gene: -; CDR3 DNA: TGTGCCAGCAGCGGCTCCGGGGGGCACCACGAGCAGTACTTC; CDR3 protein: CASSGSGGHHEQYF
clone size: -; J gene: TRBJ2-3; V gene: TRBV7-2; D gene: -; CDR3 DNA: TGTGCCAGCAGCTTAGTGGGGAGGGGGCAGGAGTCAGATACGCAGTATTTT; CDR3 protein: CASSLVGRGQESDTQYF
clone size: many; J gene: TRBJ2-2; V gene: TRBV7-6; D gene: TRBD2; CDR3 DNA: TGTGCCAGCAGCTTCGGACTAGCGGGAGGGTTGGCCGGGGAGCTGTTTTTT; CDR3 protein: CASSFGLAGGLAGELFF
clone size: -; J gene: TRBJ1-6; V gene: TRBV4-1; D gene: TRBD1; CDR3 DNA: TGCGCCAGCAGCCCAAGTTGGTCAGGACAGGATAATTCACCCCTCCACTTT; CDR3 protein: CASSPSWSGQDNSPLHF
clone size: many; J gene: TRBJ2-7; V gene: TRBV6-1; D gene: TRBD1; CDR3 DNA: TGTGCCAGCAGTGAAGGATTACAGGGGGCGCAGCAGTACTTC; CDR3 protein: CASSEGLQGAQQYF
clone size: many; J gene: TRBJ2-2; V gene: TRBV7-3; D gene: TRBD2; CDR3 DNA: TGTGCCAGCAGCCCTAGCGGGAGGGCCCGCACCGGGGAGCTGTTTTTT; CDR3 protein: CASSPSGRARTGELFF
clone size: -; J gene: TRBJ2-5; V gene: TRBV30; D gene: -; CDR3 DNA: TGTGCCTGGAGTGGACTAAACCAAGAGACCCAGTACTTC; CDR3 protein: CAWSGLNQETQYF
clone size: many; J gene: TRBJ1-3; V gene: TRBV25-1; D gene: -; CDR3 DNA: TGTGCCAGCAGACCGGACAGCTCTGGAAACACCATATATTTT; CDR3 protein: CASRPDSSGNTIYF
clone size: few; J gene: TRBJ2-5; V gene: TRBV6-2/TRBV6-3; D gene: TRBD2; CDR3 DNA: TGTGCCAGCAGTTACAGTTCTAGCGGTAAAGAGACCCAGTACTTC; CDR3 protein: CASSYSSSGKETQYF
clone size: many; J gene: TRBJ1-1; V gene: TRBV19; D gene: TRBD1; CDR3 DNA: TGTGCCAGTAGCCCCCGGGACAGGGTACGGGTGACTGAAGCTTTCTTT; CDR3 protein: CASSPRDRVRVTEAFF
clone size: -; J gene: TRBJ2-7; V gene: TRBV30; D gene: -; CDR3 DNA: TGTGCCTGGAGTGGGGAAGACGAGCAGTACTTC; CDR3 protein: CAWSGEDEQYF
clone size: many; J gene: TRBJ2-5; V gene: TRBV7-8; D gene: -; CDR3 DNA: TGTGCCAGCAGCCCGGACTCTACCCAGTACTTC; CDR3 protein: CASSPDSTQYF
clone size: many; J gene: TRBJ1-1; V gene: TRBV7-3; D gene: -; CDR3 DNA: TGTGCCAGCAGCTTAAGCCGATACACTGAAGCTTTCTTT; CDR3 protein: CASSLSRYTEAFF
clone size: many; J gene: TRBJ1-4; V gene: TRBV19; D gene: TRBD1; CDR3 DNA: TGTGCCAGTAGCAACCGGGACAGAGATGAAAAACTGTTTTTT; CDR3 protein: CASSNRDRDEKLFF
clone size: -; J gene: TRBJ2-7; V gene: TRBV4-1; D gene: -; CDR3 DNA: TGCGCCAGCAGCCAAGAAGCCTCCACCCTCGCCTACGAGCAGTACTTC; CDR3 protein: CASSQEASTLAYEQYF
clone size: many; J gene: TRBJ2-7; V gene: TRBV20-1; D gene: TRBD2; CDR3 DNA: TGCAGTGCTAGTAGTTCGGCTAGCGGCTCCTACGAGCAGTACTTC; CDR3 protein: CSASSSASGSYEQYF
clone size: many; J gene: TRBJ2-6; V gene: TRBV19; D gene: TRBD1; CDR3 DNA: TGTGCCAGTAGACCATCTGGGACAGGGGGATCTGGGGCCAACGTCCTGACTTTC; CDR3 protein: CASRPSGTGGSGANVLTF
clone size: -; J gene: TRBJ2-2; V gene: TRBV10-3; D gene: TRBD2; CDR3 DNA: TGTGCCATCAGTGACCCCGACGGGACTAGGCAAACCGGGGAGCTGTCTTGG; CDR3 protein: CAISDPDGTRQTGELSW
clone size: -; J gene: TRBJ2-7; V gene: TRBV19; D gene: TRBD2; CDR3 DNA: TGTGCTAGACTTCGGGACTACGGGCAGTACTTC; CDR3 protein: CARLRDYGQYF
clone size: many; J gene: TRBJ2-7; V gene: TRBV12-3/TRBV12-4; D gene: -; CDR3 DNA: TGTGCCAGCAGTTTCATGAATTACGAGCAGTACTTC; CDR3 protein: CASSFMNYEQYF
clone size: many; J gene: TRBJ2-7; V gene: TRBV15; D gene: -; CDR3 DNA: TGTGCCACCAGCAGTCGCCTGGACGCCGCCTACGAGCAGTACTTC; CDR3 protein: CATSSRLDAAYEQYF
clone size: few; J gene: TRBJ1-3; V gene: TRBV7-2; D gene: TRBD1; CDR3 DNA: TGCGCCAGCAGCTTACCCGAGGCGGACAGGGCAAACGATGCCTTCTCTGGAAACACCATATATTTT; CDR3 protein: CASSLPEADRANDAFSGNTIYF
clone size: many; J gene: TRBJ1-5; V gene: TRBV19; D gene: -; CDR3 DNA: TGTGCCAGTCAAAGAGACAGACTGGGGCAGCCCCAGCATTTT; CDR3 protein: CASQRDRLGQPQHF
clone size: many; J gene: TRBJ2-5; V gene: TRBV20-1; D gene: -; CDR3 DNA: TGCAGTGCTACCCTCCAAGAGACCCAGTACTTC; CDR3 protein: CSATLQETQYF